This T cell receptor beta chain was sequenced in a study of cytomegalovirus exposure and HLA in healthy donors. Germline assignment: CDR1 LNHNV and CDR2 YYDKDF (reference sequence). The V and J ends lost 0 bases and 4 bases respectively, with 13 bases between them. There are 15 residues in the CDR3. Researchers ran the PCR with 60 Vbeta and 13 Jbeta primers. TCRdb's table, derived via immunoSEQ multiplex PCR, lists solely in-frame clones and lacks some. The sample consists of around 150,000 clones, roughly two thirds of them appearing once. The source is a middle-aged woman in good health and CMV-seropositive. The sample consisted of PBMCs. This chain joins TRBV15 and TRBJ2-7; D may be TRBD1 (7 bases). The CDR3 spells CATSREGGDSYEQYF. The DNA for the CDR3 is TGTGCCACCAGCAGAGAGGGCGGGGACAGTTACGAGCAGTACTTC.